This T cell receptor beta chain was recovered during a study of T cell clonality in common variable immunodeficiency. This clone was detected many times. Its antigen is unidentified. Read coverage stops 3 residues before the CDR3 terminus; the germline J gene supplies the remainder. TCRdb keeps only in-frame clones here, not all; method: immunoSEQ multiplex PCR. This sample carries roughly 57,000 clones, none of them present only once. Trimming removed 4 bases from V and 4 bases from J; junction bases left unmatched: 10. Germline lookup yields CDR1 SQVTM and CDR2 ANQGSEA. This CDR3 is 17 amino acids long. Both groups were predominantly of Caucasian heritage. Study-level findings and limits: The cause of increased CVID clonality remains unclear without subpopulation sequencing.

What was sequenced was peripheral blood mononuclear cells. This chain links TRBV29-1 with TRBJ2-7; 16 bases align to TRBD2. The TCR originated in a person aged 18-69 years in good health. The CDR3 sequence: CSVAGLAGGRSAYEQYF. The CDR3 DNA, read in part, is TGCAGCGTTGCGGGACTAGCGGGAGGGCGTTCAGCTTACGAG.